A single sample is the source of the 20 T cell receptor beta chains below, sequenced in a study of blood T cell repertoires in COVID-19. Assay: immunoSEQ multiplex PCR; the TCRdb copy retains only in-frame clones and omits some. The data contain approximately 210,000 clones, 80% of them singletons. Specimen: PBMCs or T cells enriched from blood (not recorded which). These TCRs come from a man younger than 40 with acute COVID-19.

The chain links TRBV5-4 to TRBJ2-3; 10 bases are a match to TRBD1. Losses at the gene ends were 3 bases for V and 4 bases for J; bases not matched to a gene: 2. This CDR3 is 14 amino acids long. CDR1 and CDR2 from the germline V gene are SGHNT and YYREEE (reference sequence). CDR3 residues: CASSSGQGADTQYF. Here the CDR3 DNA reads TGTGCCAGCAGCTCAGGACAGGGGGCAGATACGCAGTATTTT.

V usage is TRBV2 and J usage is TRBJ2-2, with 12 bases identical to TRBD2. This CDR3 spans 16 amino acids. The germline CDR1 and CDR2 sequences are SNHLY and FYNNEI. V lost 6 bases and J lost 5; bases outside the gene matches: 7. The CDR3 here is CASRGLGLAGTGELFF. CDR3 bases: TGTGCCAGCAGGGGTCTAGGACTAGCGGGAACCGGGGAGCTGTTTTTT.

This clone turned up a few times. This chain connects TRBV27 to TRBJ2-4; TRBD1 agrees at 8 bases. The CDR3 is 18 residues long. Trimming removed 6 bases from V and 0 bases from J; junction bases left unmatched: 13. Germline CDR1 and CDR2: MNHEY and SMNVEV (reference sequence). In DNA form, the CDR3 reads TGTGCCAGCAGGCCACTGACAGGGGACCAACTAGCCAAAAACATTCAGTACTTC. Its translation: CASRPLTGDQLAKNIQYF.

This chain joins TRBV5-1 and TRBJ1-1; tentatively, D is TRBD1 (5 bases). Germline CDR1 is SGHRS and CDR2 is YFSETQ. The CDR3 sequence is 14 residues long. V shed 7 bases and J shed 0 bases, with 13 bases lying between them. This chain's CDR3 is CASANGGVNTEAFF. The CDR3 region has the DNA TGCGCCAGCGCAAACGGGGGGGTGAACACTGAAGCTTTCTTT.

This chain uses TRBV4-1 with TRBJ2-7; D is possibly TRBD2 (5 bases). The V end was cut by 7 bases, the J end by 5 bases, with 30 bases between. CDR1 and CDR2 from the germline V gene are MGHRA and YSYEKL. This CDR3 is 18 amino acids long. CDR3 region: CASTPTTSQVLGRHEQYF. DNA for the CDR3: TGCGCCAGCACCCCGACAACAAGCCAAGTACTAGGCCGGCACGAGCAGTACTTC.

The chain has TRBV28 and TRBJ1-4, with 9 bases lining up with TRBD1. The CDR3 runs 14 residues. V was clipped by 7 bases and J by 7 bases; unmatched bases: 7. CDR1 and CDR2 (germline): MDHEN, SYDVKM. The CDR3 protein is CASTSGTGSEKLFF. CDR3 nucleotide sequence: TGTGCCAGCACCTCCGGGACAGGGAGTGAAAAACTGTTTTTT.

The table lists this clone with many counts. The rearrangement joins TRBV10-3 to TRBJ1-2; 8 bases match TRBD1. V was pared by 5 bases and J by 0 bases, with 5 bases of the junction left unmatched. The V gene's germline CDR1 is ENHRY and CDR2 SYGVKD. The CDR3 length is 15 residues. The CDR3 DNA is TGTGCCATCAGTAAAGAGACAGGGGCTAACTATGGCTACACCTTC. Amino acids: CAISKETGANYGYTF.

The CDR3, as DNA: TGTGCCAGCAGTTCTCCCACTCGAGGGGGCGACTATGGCTACACCTTC. Encoded protein: CASSSPTRGGDYGYTF. V and J are TRBV27 and TRBJ1-2; 7 bases are shared with TRBD1. The CDR3 covers 16 residues. With 4 bases clipped from V and 3 bases from J, the junction kept 11 bases outside the gene matches. Germline V gene sequence: CDR1 MNHEY, CDR2 SMNVEV (reference sequence).

V is TRBV21-1 and J is TRBJ1-5; the D call in the table, TRBD1, was not verified against the DNA. TRBV21-1 is assigned pseudogene status. The CDR3 consists of 22 residues. CDR3 loop: CASTNGPPTEETGTYSNQPQHF. The CDR3 DNA sequence: TGTGCCAGCACGAACGGACCCCCAACCGAAGAGACAGGCACCTATAGCAATCAGCCCCAGCATTTT.

The rearrangement joins TRBV5-1 to TRBJ1-1; 10 bases line up with TRBD1. The J segment lost 7 bases and the V segment lost 4 bases, leaving 7 bases of the junction unmatched. CDR3 length equals 14 residues. In germline, CDR1 is SGHRS, CDR2 YFSETQ. The CDR3 DNA reads as TGCGCCAGCAGCCAGGAGGGACAGGGGCTTGAAGCTTTCTTT. It yields the protein CASSQEGQGLEAFF. Filled out from reference TRBV5-1 and TRBJ1-1, the complete variable domain reads KAGVTQTPRYLIKTRGQQVTLSCSPISGHRSVSWYQQTPGQGLQFLFEYFSETQRNKGNFPGRFSGRQFSNSRSEMNVSTLELGDSALYLCASSQEGQGLEAFFGQGTRLTVV.

This chain's CDR3 is CASSLVAGIHEQYF. CDR3 DNA: TGCGCCAGCAGCTTGGTCGCAGGGATACACGAGCAGTACTTC. The chain uses TRBV5-1 and TRBJ2-7; maybe TRBD1 (5 bases). V was shortened by 0 bases and J by 5 bases, with 12 bases between the two germline ends. The length of the CDR3 is 14 residues. Germline V gene lookup returns CDR1 SGHRS and CDR2 YFSETQ.

This clone has only one observation. V is TRBV5-1 and J is TRBJ2-4, with 12 bases fitting TRBD1. The CDR3 is 16 residues long. Per germline, CDR1 SGHRS and CDR2 YFSETQ. With 4 bases clipped from V and 8 bases from J, the junction kept 10 bases outside the gene matches. The CDR3: CASSTGTGGIVDIQYF. The CDR3 DNA reads TGCGCCAGCAGCACCGGGACAGGGGGCATAGTTGACATTCAGTACTTC.

Only a few counts were recorded for this clone. The chain employs TRBV6-6 and TRBJ1-2, with D perhaps matching TRBD1 (5 bases). Germline CDR1 is MNHNY and CDR2 is SVGAGI (reference sequence). Trimming shortened V by 4 bases and J by 4 bases, and 13 bases separated the two germline ends. This CDR3 is built from 14 residues. As DNA, the CDR3 is TGTGCCAGCAGTTCCTTGGGGGGGGGCTATGGCTACACCTTC. Protein product: CASSSLGGGYGYTF.

J is TRBJ2-2 and V is TRBV20-1, with D uncertain. CDR1 is DFQATT and CDR2 is SNEGSKA in the germline V gene (reference sequence). CDR3 length: 14 residues. Deletions cut 3 bases from V and 0 bases from J, with 8 bases between. The CDR3 DNA follows: TGCAGTGCTAGTGGCCACACGAACACCGGGGAGCTGTTTTTT. Translation: CSASGHTNTGELFF.

The V gene is TRBV6-5, the J gene TRBJ2-5, with D maybe TRBD2 (6 bases). The V end lost 4 bases, the J end lost 5 bases, and 14 bases lay between the germline ends. Germline values: CDR1 MNHEY, CDR2 SVGAGI. The CDR3 is 14 residues long. The CDR3 protein is CASSFQGTLETQYF. DNA for the CDR3: TGTGCCAGCAGTTTCCAAGGGACTTTGGAGACCCAGTACTTC.

CDR3 sequence (DNA): TGTGCCAGCAGCCGGGACCGGACTAGCCGTCATGAGCAGTTCTTC. This encodes CASSRDRTSRHEQFF. The rearrangement links TRBV7-6 to TRBJ2-1, with 8 bases identical to TRBD2. CDR1 and CDR2 from the germline V gene are SGHVS and FNYEAQ. The CDR3 has 15 residues. V gave up 5 bases and J gave up 8 bases; unmatched junction bases: 11.

V usage is TRBV6-6 and J usage is TRBJ1-1, with D unclear. V lost 2 bases to trimming and J lost 5 bases, with 12 bases between them. The CDR3 runs to 14 residues. The germline V gene has CDR1 MNHNY and CDR2 SVGAGI (reference sequence). CDR3 region: CASSYPAEETEAFF. The CDR3 DNA follows: TGTGCCAGCAGTTACCCCGCCGAGGAGACTGAAGCTTTCTTT.

The V gene is TRBV5-1, the J gene TRBJ1-1; 12 nucleotides line up with TRBD1. The V and J ends lost 4 bases and 1 base, in that order; junction bases with no gene match: 5. Germline CDR1 reads SGHRS; CDR2 reads YFSETQ. The CDR3 consists of 16 residues. The CDR3 protein is CASSRDRGLGNTEAFF. DNA of the CDR3: TGCGCCAGCAGCCGGGACAGGGGGCTTGGGAACACTGAAGCTTTCTTT.

This clone occurred once. The V and J genes are TRBV29-1 and TRBJ1-5, with TRBD1 identical over 7 bases. The CDR3 covers 14 residues. With 6 bases clipped from V and 0 bases from J, the junction kept 5 bases outside the gene matches. Looked up from germline, CDR1 is SQVTM and CDR2 is ANQGSEA. The CDR3 DNA follows: TGCAGCGTCGCAACAGGGGATAGCAATCAGCCCCAGCATTTT. This gives the protein CSVATGDSNQPQHF.

The chain couples TRBV6-5 to TRBJ2-1; TRBD1 agrees at 9 bases. CDR3 size: 14 residues. In germline, CDR1 is MNHEY, CDR2 SVGAGI. V lost 6 bases to trimming and J lost 8 bases; unmatched junction nucleotides: 8. CDR3 bases: TGTGCCAGCAGCCCGGGACAGGGTATCTATGAGCAGTTCTTC. The encoded protein is CASSPGQGIYEQFF.